Described below is a single T cell receptor (beta chain) sequence and its context. There are 17 residues in the CDR3. Trimming stripped 2 bases from V and 4 bases from J, with 19 bases between. CDR1 and CDR2 (germline): MNHEY, SMNVEV (reference sequence). The data were obtained in a study of blood T cell repertoires in COVID-19. Libraries were prepared by immunoSEQ multiplex PCR; TCRdb keeps only in-frame clonotypes and omits some of them. This sample has approximately 310,000 clones; over 75% occur once, and the top ten carry roughly 2%. V usage is TRBV27 and J usage is TRBJ2-3, with unresolved D. The source material was PBMCs or T cells enriched from blood (not recorded which). The clonotype comes from a man aged 25 to 45 who had recovered from COVID-19. DNA of the CDR3: TGTGCCAGCAGTTTACGGCTAGGCTTTTCCACCGCAGATACGCAGTATTTT. Amino acid sequence: CASSLRLGFSTADTQYF.